The clone carrying this TCR beta chain was seen at least ten times. Its antigen remains unidentified. In germline, CDR1 is DFQATT, CDR2 SNEGSKA (reference sequence). V was clipped by 5 bases and J by 9 bases, with 20 bases between them. This CDR3 region has 15 residues. Through a sample-barcoded 5' primer and a J-beta primer mix, a second PCR was run for roughly 6 to 11 cycles. CDR3-containing paired-end reads numbering at least 2.5 million came from each sample. Each CDR3 protein gets one entry after TCRdb re-called the 5' RACE reads with MiXCR. The sample has about 650,000 distinct CDR3 sequences, roughly 32% seen once. These data are taken from a study of blood T cells in healthy people across ages. Study-wide results and limits: Investigators treated diversity estimates from one million T cells as underestimates. The recorded TCR beta diversity per million T cells decreased in a roughly linear manner with age.

V usage is TRBV20-1 and J usage is TRBJ1-6; D perhaps matches TRBD1 (6 bases). The sequencing input was blood. The source of this sequence is a woman of 80 years or more in good health. For the CDR3, the DNA is TGCAGTGCTTCCATCTCGTTGACAGGCCCTTCACCCCTCCACTTT. The encoded protein is CSASISLTGPSPLHF.